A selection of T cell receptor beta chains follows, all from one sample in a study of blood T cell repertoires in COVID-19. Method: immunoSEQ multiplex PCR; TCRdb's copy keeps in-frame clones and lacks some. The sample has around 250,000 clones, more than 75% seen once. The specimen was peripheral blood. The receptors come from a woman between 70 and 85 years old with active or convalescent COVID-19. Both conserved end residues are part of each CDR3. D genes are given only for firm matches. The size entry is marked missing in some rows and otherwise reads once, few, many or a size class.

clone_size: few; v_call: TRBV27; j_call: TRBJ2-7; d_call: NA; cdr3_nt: TGTGCCAGCAGTTTAAGGCTAGGGGCCGTGGAGCAGTACTTC; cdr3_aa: CASSLRLGAVEQYF
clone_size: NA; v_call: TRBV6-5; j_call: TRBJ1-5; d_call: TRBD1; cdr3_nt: TGTGCCAGCAGTTTAGGACAGGGAAATCAGCCCCAGCATTTT; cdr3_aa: CASSLGQGNQPQHF
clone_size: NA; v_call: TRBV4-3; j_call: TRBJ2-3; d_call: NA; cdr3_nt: TGCGCCAGCAGCCTTAGGGAGACAGATACGCAGTATTTT; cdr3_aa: CASSLRETDTQYF
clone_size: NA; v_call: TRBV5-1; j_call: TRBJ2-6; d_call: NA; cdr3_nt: TGCGCCAGCTGGAGGGGTAGGAGGAAGACTGGGGCCAACGTCCTGACTTTC; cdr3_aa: CASWRGRRKTGANVLTF
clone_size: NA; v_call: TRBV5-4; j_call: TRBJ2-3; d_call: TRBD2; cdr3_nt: TGTGCCAGCAGCTCAGCGGGACTAGGGAGACAAGATACGCAGTATTTT; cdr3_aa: CASSSAGLGRQDTQYF
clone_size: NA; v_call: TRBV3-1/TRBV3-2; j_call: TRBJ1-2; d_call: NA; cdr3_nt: TGTGCCAGCAGCCAAGACGACAGCTATGGCTACACCTTC; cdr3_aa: CASSQDDSYGYTF
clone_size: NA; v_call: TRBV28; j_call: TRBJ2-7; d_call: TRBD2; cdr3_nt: TGTGCCAGCAGTTTATCTAGCGGGGGTGTCTCCGAGCAGTACTTC; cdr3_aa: CASSLSSGGVSEQYF
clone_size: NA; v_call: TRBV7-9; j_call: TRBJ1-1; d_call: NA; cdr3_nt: TGTGCCAGCAGCTTTCAGAGCCCTAGGGAGATCGGGACTGAAGCTTTCTTT; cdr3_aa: CASSFQSPREIGTEAFF
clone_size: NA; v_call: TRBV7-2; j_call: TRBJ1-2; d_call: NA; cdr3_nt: TGTGCCAGCAGCTTACAGAGATCAGGCTATGGCTACACCTTC; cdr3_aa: CASSLQRSGYGYTF
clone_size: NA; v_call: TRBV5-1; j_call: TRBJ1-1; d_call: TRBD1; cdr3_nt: TGCGCCAGCAGCCTCGGACAGGGCGGGAGCACTGAAGCTTTCTTT; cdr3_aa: CASSLGQGGSTEAFF
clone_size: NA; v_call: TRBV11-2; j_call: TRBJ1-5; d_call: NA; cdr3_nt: TGTGCCAGCAGCCAAACGGAGGGGAGCAATCAGCCCCAGCATTTT; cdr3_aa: CASSQTEGSNQPQHF
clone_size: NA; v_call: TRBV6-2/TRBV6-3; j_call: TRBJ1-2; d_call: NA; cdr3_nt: TGTGCCAGCAGTTACCCTAGCAAGGGCGGCTACACCTTC; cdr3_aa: CASSYPSKGGYTF
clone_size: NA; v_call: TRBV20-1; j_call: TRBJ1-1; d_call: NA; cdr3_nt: TGCAGTGCCAGACAGGTAAATGAAGCTTTCTTT; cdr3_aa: CSARQVNEAFF
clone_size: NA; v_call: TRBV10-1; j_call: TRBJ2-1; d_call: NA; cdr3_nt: TGCGCCAGCAGTTCCAGCCGGGTGGAGCAGTTCTTC; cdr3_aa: CASSSSRVEQFF
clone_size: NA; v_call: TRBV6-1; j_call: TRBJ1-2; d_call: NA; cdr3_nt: TGTGCCAGCAGTGAAGCGAGGCAGATATTTTTCTATGGCTACACCTTC; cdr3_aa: CASSEARQIFFYGYTF
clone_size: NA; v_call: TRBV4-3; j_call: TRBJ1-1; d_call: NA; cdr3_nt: TGCGCCAGCAGCCAAGTGAAAGGGGTGAAGAACACTGAAGCTTTCTTT; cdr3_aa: CASSQVKGVKNTEAFF
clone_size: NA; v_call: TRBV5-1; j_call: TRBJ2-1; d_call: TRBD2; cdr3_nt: TGCGCCAGCAGCTTCCCCCTAGCTGGGGGGGTACTCTACAATGAGCAGTTCTTC; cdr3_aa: CASSFPLAGGVLYNEQFF
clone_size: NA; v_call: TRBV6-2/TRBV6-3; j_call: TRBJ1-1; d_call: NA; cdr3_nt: TGTGCCAGCAGCCTACAGGGATTTGAAGCTTTCTTT; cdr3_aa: CASSLQGFEAFF
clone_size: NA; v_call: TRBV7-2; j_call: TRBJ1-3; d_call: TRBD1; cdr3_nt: TGTGCCAGCAGCTTAGCAGACAGGGGAGGAAACACCATATATTTT; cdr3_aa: CASSLADRGGNTIYF
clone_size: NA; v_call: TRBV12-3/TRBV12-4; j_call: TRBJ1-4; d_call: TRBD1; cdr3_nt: TGTGCCAGCCGCCAGGGGGGTAATGAAAAACTGTTTTTT; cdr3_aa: CASRQGGNEKLFF
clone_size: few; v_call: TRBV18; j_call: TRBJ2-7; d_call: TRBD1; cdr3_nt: TGTGCCAGCTCACCAGGCGGACAGGGTAACTACGAGCAGTACTTC; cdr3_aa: CASSPGGQGNYEQYF
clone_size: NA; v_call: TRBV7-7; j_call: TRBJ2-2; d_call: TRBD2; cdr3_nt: TGTGCCAGCAGCAAGCGGACTAGAGTAATGACCGGGGAGCTGTTTTTT; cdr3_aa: CASSKRTRVMTGELFF
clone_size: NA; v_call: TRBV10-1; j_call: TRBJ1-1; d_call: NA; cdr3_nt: TGCGCCAGCAGTGCGGGGGTGAACACTGAAGCTTTCTTT; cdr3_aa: CASSAGVNTEAFF
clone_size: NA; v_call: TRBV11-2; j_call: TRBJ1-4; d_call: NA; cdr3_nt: TGTGCCAGCAGCCTCACCTCCCGGGGATCTAATGAAAAACTGTTTTTT; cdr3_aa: CASSLTSRGSNEKLFF
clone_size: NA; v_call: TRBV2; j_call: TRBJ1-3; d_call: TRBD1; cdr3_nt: TGTGCCAGCAGTGTGACAGGGGCTGGAAACACCATATATTTT; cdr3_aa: CASSVTGAGNTIYF
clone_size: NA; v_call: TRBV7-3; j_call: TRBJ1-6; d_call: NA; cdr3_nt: TGTGCCAGCAGCCGGCGGCCGTCACCCCTCCACTTT; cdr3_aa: CASSRRPSPLHF
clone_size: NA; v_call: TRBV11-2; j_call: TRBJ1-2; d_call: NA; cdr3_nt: TGTGCCAGCAGCTTAGAGGCGGCGCGGCGGATTTATGGCTACACCTTC; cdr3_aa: CASSLEAARRIYGYTF
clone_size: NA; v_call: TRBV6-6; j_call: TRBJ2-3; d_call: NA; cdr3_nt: TGTGCCAGCAGTTACAGGGGAGATACGCAGTATTTT; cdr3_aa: CASSYRGDTQYF
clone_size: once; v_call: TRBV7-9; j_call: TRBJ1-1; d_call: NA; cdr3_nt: TGTGCCAGCAGCTTACAGGACACTGAAGCTTTCTTT; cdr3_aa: CASSLQDTEAFF